This T cell receptor beta chain is drawn from a study of cytomegalovirus exposure and HLA in healthy donors. Regarding the study as a whole: By a later analysis, the bulk of CMV-associated TCR beta chains appeared HLA-restricted. The Asian-associated ancestry cluster reportedly had fewer N-insertions than the approximately 610-donor mean in a later analysis.

A note on this clone: What it recognizes is unknown.

The primer mix had 60 Vbeta and 13 Jbeta primers. Libraries were prepared by immunoSEQ multiplex PCR; TCRdb keeps only in-frame clonotypes and omits some of them. There are 110,000 to 150,000 clones in the sample, with about 0.96% held by the top ten. This CDR3 is built from 15 residues. V gave up 0 bases and J gave up 0 bases; unmatched junction bases: 0. Germline V gene data show CDR1 as SGDLS and CDR2 as YYNGEE. Those who donated were healthy bone marrow donors. The clonotype was recovered from a male donor in good health and CMV-seronegative. Sequenced material: PBMCs. V usage is TRBV9 and J usage is TRBJ2-7; 10 bases match TRBD1. The CDR3 bases are TGTGCCAGCAGCGTAGGGACAGGGGGCTCCTACGAGCAGTACTTC. Its translation: CASSVGTGGSYEQYF.